A single sample is the source of the 9 T cell receptor beta chains below, sequenced in a study of cytomegalovirus exposure and HLA in healthy donors. PCR employed 60 Vbeta and 13 Jbeta primers. TCRdb's table, derived via immunoSEQ multiplex PCR, lists solely in-frame clones and lacks some. The top ten hold 0.95% to 1.5% of the sample, which has 100,000 to 150,000 clones, over 70% seen once. Sequenced sample: PBMCs. The receptors here all came from a female donor in good health and CMV-seronegative.

This CDR3 is CASSISGTGKQEQYF. The CDR3 region has the DNA TGTGCCAGTAGTATTTCTGGGACAGGGAAGCAGGAGCAGTACTTC. The chain uses TRBV19 and TRBJ2-7; TRBD1 agrees at 9 bases. V shed 3 bases and J 7 bases; nucleotides not matched to a gene: 10. Germline V gene sequence: CDR1 LNHDA, CDR2 SQIVND (reference sequence). The CDR3 extends over 15 amino acids.

This clone was picked up one time. The rearrangement joins TRBV5-5 to TRBJ2-2, with D maybe TRBD1 (6 bases). From germline, CDR1 is SGHKS and CDR2 YYEKEE (reference sequence). The CDR3 contains 13 residues. Trimming cost V 4 bases and J 13 bases, with 17 bases left between them. The CDR3 DNA follows: TGTGCCAGCAGCCCCAGACAGGCAATACCGCTGTTTTTT. Its translation: CASSPRQAIPLFF. The entire variable domain, with the rest obtained from reference TRBV5-5 and TRBJ2-2, is as follows: DAGVTQSPTHLIKTRGQQVTLRCSPISGHKSVSWYQQVLGQGPQFIFQYYEKEERGRGNFPDRFSARQFPNYSSELNVNALLLGDSALYLCASSPRQAIPLFFGEGSRLTVL.

This chain uses TRBV6-4 with TRBJ2-2, with D unclear. The V end lost 8 bases, the J end lost 0 bases, and 10 bases lay between the germline ends. The CDR3 is made up of 14 amino acids. Germline-derived CDR1 and CDR2 are MRHNA and SNTAGT. CDR3 residues: CASRSNANTGELFF. The CDR3, as DNA: TGTGCCAGCCGATCTAACGCGAACACCGGGGAGCTGTTTTTT.

The chain recombines TRBV2 with TRBJ1-1, with D hard to call. This CDR3 has 14 residues. Germline CDR1 reads SNHLY; CDR2 reads FYNNEI. V lost 6 bases to trimming and J lost 6 bases, with 17 bases between them. The CDR3 nucleotides are TGTGCCAGCAGGGAGAGCCGGGATACGGCTGAAGCTTTCTTT. The encoded protein is CASRESRDTAEAFF.

The V gene is TRBV5-1, the J gene TRBJ2-1; tentative D call: TRBD2 (6 bases). V was trimmed by 6 bases and J by 6 bases, leaving 19 bases between them. The CDR3 totals 15 residues. CDR1 and CDR2 (germline): SGHRS, YFSETQ. CDR3 DNA sequence: TGCGCCAGCACCAAGATGGGGACTCCACTCAATGAGCAGTTCTTC. Encoded protein: CASTKMGTPLNEQFF.

DNA of the CDR3: TGTGCCAGCAGCGTAGCGATCGAGGACTCTGGAAACACCATATATTTT. Its protein is CASSVAIEDSGNTIYF. This rearrangement joins TRBV9 to TRBJ1-3; D unresolved. Trimming took 0 bases from V and 0 from J, leaving 10 bases between them. Germline assignment: CDR1 SGDLS and CDR2 YYNGEE. The CDR3 is 16 residues long.

This clone has more than one count but fewer than ten. This chain links TRBV11-2 with TRBJ2-3, with 11 bases identical to TRBD2. V gave up 4 bases and J gave up 5 bases; unmatched junction bases: 2. Germline lookup yields CDR1 SGHAT and CDR2 FQNNGV. The CDR3 has 14 amino acids. The CDR3 region has the DNA TGTGCCAGCAGCTATGGACTAGCGGGAGATACGCAGTATTTT. This encodes CASSYGLAGDTQYF.

This clone was observed a few times. The chain uses TRBV28 and TRBJ1-1; the D gene is possibly TRBD1 (5 bases). V was clipped by 7 bases and J by 1 base, with 22 bases between them. Germline V gene lookup returns CDR1 MDHEN and CDR2 SYDVKM. The CDR3 length is 17 residues. The CDR3 loop is CASTGTLRGISNTEAFF. In DNA, the CDR3 is TGTGCCAGCACCGGGACTTTAAGGGGCATATCGAACACTGAAGCTTTCTTT. The complete variable domain, with remaining parts taken from reference TRBV28 and TRBJ1-1, reads DVKVTQSSRYLVKRTGEKVFLECVQDMDHENMFWYRQDPGLGLRLIYFSYDVKMKEKGDIPEGYSVSREKKERFSLILESASTNQTSMYLCASTGTLRGISNTEAFFGQGTRLTVV.

In its sample, this clone was seen a few times. This chain joins TRBV15 and TRBJ2-7, with TRBD2 identical over 8 bases. This CDR3 region has 15 residues. Germline V CDR1 and CDR2: LNHNV, YYDKDF (reference sequence). V was clipped by 0 bases and J by 0 bases; unmatched bases: 1. This CDR3 reads CATSRETSGSYEQYF. The CDR3 DNA reads TGTGCCACCAGCAGAGAAACTAGCGGCTCCTACGAGCAGTACTTC. Using reference TRBV15 and TRBJ2-7 for the parts outside the CDR3, the full variable domain is DAMVIQNPRYQVTQFGKPVTLSCSQTLNHNVMYWYQQKSSQAPKLLFHYYDKDFNNEADTPDNFQSRRPNTSFCFLDIRSPGLGDTAMYLCATSRETSGSYEQYFGPGTRLTVT.